This T cell receptor (beta chain) was observed in a study of cytomegalovirus exposure and HLA in healthy donors. Researchers ran the PCR with 60 Vbeta and 13 Jbeta primers. TCRdb keeps only in-frame clones here, not all; method: immunoSEQ multiplex PCR. Of some 65,000 clones listed, around four fifths are singletons. General study results and limits: Altogether, 150 or so TCR beta chains were recorded as cytomegalovirus-associated.

With respect to this clone: Its target is not known.

CDR1 is SGHRS and CDR2 is YFSETQ in the germline V gene. Trimming removed 3 bases from V and 7 bases from J, with 20 bases in between. This CDR3 has 15 residues. The TCR originated in a girl between 5 and 17 years old in good health and CMV-seropositive. The sample taken for sequencing was PBMCs. The chain has TRBV5-1 and TRBJ2-7; perhaps TRBD2 as D (6 bases). As DNA, the CDR3 is TGCGCCAGCAGCTGGAGGGGTGACGGGGAGATGGAGCAGTACTTC. This sequence encodes CASSWRGDGEMEQYF.